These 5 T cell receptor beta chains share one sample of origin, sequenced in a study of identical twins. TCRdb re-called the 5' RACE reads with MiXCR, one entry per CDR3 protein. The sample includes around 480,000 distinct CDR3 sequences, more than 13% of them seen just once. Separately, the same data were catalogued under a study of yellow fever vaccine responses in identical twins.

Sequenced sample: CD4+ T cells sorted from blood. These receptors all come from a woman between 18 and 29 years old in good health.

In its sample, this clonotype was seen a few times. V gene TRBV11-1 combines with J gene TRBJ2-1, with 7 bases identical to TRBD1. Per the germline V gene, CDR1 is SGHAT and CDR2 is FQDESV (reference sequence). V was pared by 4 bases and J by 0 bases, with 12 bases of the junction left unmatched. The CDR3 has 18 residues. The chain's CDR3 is CASSSQWDSSSSYNEQFF. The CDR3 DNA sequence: TGTGCCAGCAGCTCCCAGTGGGACAGCTCTAGCTCCTACAATGAGCAGTTCTTC.

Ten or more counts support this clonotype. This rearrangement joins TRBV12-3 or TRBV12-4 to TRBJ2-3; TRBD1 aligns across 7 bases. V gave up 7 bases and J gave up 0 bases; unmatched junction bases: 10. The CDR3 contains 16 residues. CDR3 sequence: CASNPDRATSTDTQYF. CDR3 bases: TGTGCCAGCAACCCCGACAGGGCCACTAGCACAGATACGCAGTATTTT.

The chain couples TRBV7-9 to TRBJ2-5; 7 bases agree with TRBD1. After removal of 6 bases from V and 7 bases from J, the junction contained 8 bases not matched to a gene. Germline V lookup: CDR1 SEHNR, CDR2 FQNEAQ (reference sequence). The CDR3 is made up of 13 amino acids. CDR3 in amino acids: CASRLEGAGTQYF. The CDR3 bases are TGTGCCAGCAGGCTTGAGGGGGCGGGGACCCAGTACTTC.

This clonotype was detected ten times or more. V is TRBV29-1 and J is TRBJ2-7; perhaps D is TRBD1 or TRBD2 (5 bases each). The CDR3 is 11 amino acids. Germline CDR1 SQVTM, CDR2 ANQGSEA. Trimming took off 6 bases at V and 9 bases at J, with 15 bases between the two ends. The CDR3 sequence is CSVGVAERQYF. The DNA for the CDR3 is TGCAGCGTGGGGGTAGCAGAAAGGCAGTACTTC.

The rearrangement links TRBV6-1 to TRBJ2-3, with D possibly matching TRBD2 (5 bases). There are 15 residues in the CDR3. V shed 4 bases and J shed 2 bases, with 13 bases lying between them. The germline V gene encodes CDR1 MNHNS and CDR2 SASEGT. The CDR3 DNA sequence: TGTGCCAGCAGTGCCGGAGGAGTCTTCACAGATACGCAGTATTTT. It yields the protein CASSAGGVFTDTQYF.